These 10 T cell receptor beta chains originate from one sample sequenced in a study of cytomegalovirus exposure and HLA in healthy donors. PCR was performed using 60 Vbeta and 13 Jbeta primers. Assay used: immunoSEQ multiplex PCR; TCRdb lists only in-frame clones, some missing. The profile shows about 120,000 clones, approximately 17% of them singletons. Sample: PBMCs. The receptors were gathered from a female donor in good health and CMV-seropositive.

Only a few counts were recorded for this clone. This chain uses TRBV7-2 with TRBJ2-7; 7 bases map to TRBD2. After removal of 4 bases from V and 0 bases from J, the junction contained 3 bases not matched to a gene. CDR1 is SGHTA and CDR2 is FQGNSA in the germline V gene. There are 14 residues in the CDR3. Here the CDR3 reads CASSWRERSYEQYF. The DNA for the CDR3 is TGTGCCAGCAGCTGGCGGGAGCGCTCCTACGAGCAGTACTTC.

This clone was picked up a small number of times. The rearrangement joins TRBV7-9 to TRBJ1-2, with D possibly being TRBD1 (6 bases). V was cut by 1 base and J by 4 bases, with 10 bases left in between. The V gene's germline CDR1 is SEHNR and CDR2 FQNEAQ (reference sequence). The CDR3 totals 14 residues. For the CDR3, the DNA is TGTGCCAGCAGCTTAGTCGGACAGATCTATGGCTACACCTTC. This codes for CASSLVGQIYGYTF.

The chain couples TRBV11-2 to TRBJ1-2; TRBD1 matches at 7 bases. Germline CDR1 is SGHAT and CDR2 is FQNNGV. CDR3 length equals 15 residues. Trimming at V came to 5 bases and at J to 5 bases, leaving 11 bases not matched to a gene. Here the CDR3 DNA reads TGTGCCAGCAGCCTGAGGGGGCAGGGTTGGTATGGCTACACCTTC. Translated, it gives CASSLRGQGWYGYTF. Full variable domain (rest looked up from reference TRBV11-2 and TRBJ1-2): EAGVAQSPRYKIIEKRQSVAFWCNPISGHATLYWYQQILGQGPKLLIQFQNNGVVDDSQLPKDRFSAERLKGVDSTLKIQPAKLEDSAVYLCASSLRGQGWYGYTFGSGTRLTVV.

DNA of the CDR3: TGTGCCACCAGCACTATCCCGGGATACACAGATACGCAGTATTTT. Protein product: CATSTIPGYTDTQYF. The genes are TRBV15 and TRBJ2-3; a weak D match, TRBD2 (5 bases). CDR3 length: 15 residues. CDR1 is LNHNV and CDR2 is YYDKDF in the germline V gene (reference sequence). V was cut by 4 bases and J by 2 bases, with 13 bases left in between.

This rearrangement joins TRBV7-2 to TRBJ2-7, with 7 bases matching TRBD1. J was trimmed by 2 bases and V by 5 bases; bases with no gene match: 9. Germline CDR1 SGHTA, CDR2 FQGNSA. The CDR3 runs to 15 residues. Here the CDR3 reads CASSGDRDSAYEQYF. For the CDR3, the DNA is TGTGCCAGCAGCGGGGACCGGGACAGTGCCTACGAGCAGTACTTC.

The gene calls are TRBV7-2 and TRBJ2-1, with D possibly matching TRBD2 (5 bases). This CDR3 region has 17 residues. Trimming shortened V by 5 bases and J by 4 bases, and 21 bases separated the two germline ends. Per the germline V gene, CDR1 is SGHTA and CDR2 is FQGNSA. CDR3 in DNA: TGTGCCAGCAGCGACGTGTCGAGGGCCGTGGTTTACAATGAGCAGTTCTTC. Protein sequence: CASSDVSRAVVYNEQFF. The variable domain in full, completed from reference TRBV7-2 and TRBJ2-1, reads GAGVSQSPSNKVTEKGKDVELRCDPISGHTALYWYRQSLGQGLEFLIYFQGNSAPDKSGLPSDRFSAERTGGSVSTLTIQRTQQEDSAVYLCASSDVSRAVVYNEQFFGPGTRLTVL.

In DNA form, the CDR3 reads TGTGCCATTAGGGACAGAGGTGGTATACAGTACTTC. Translation: CAIRDRGGIQYF. The chain is built from TRBV28 and TRBJ2-7, with 7 bases fitting TRBD1. The CDR3 extends over 12 amino acids. Germline V lookup: CDR1 MDHEN, CDR2 SYDVKM. Trimming took 10 bases from V and 10 from J; bases not matched to a gene: 13.

The chain carries TRBV28 and TRBJ2-7, with unresolved D. Trimming shortened V by 1 base and J by 5 bases, and 3 bases separated the two germline ends. The length of the CDR3 is 11 residues. The germline gives CDR1 MDHEN, CDR2 SYDVKM. Here the CDR3 reads CASSLSNEQYF. Written as DNA, the CDR3 is TGTGCCAGCAGTTTATCTAACGAGCAGTACTTC.

This clone was counted a single time. CDR3 DNA: TGTGCCAGCCGGGACTATGAGGCAGATACGCAGTATTTT. Protein product: CASRDYEADTQYF. The rearrangement links TRBV19 to TRBJ2-3; 7 bases are shared with TRBD2. Germline CDR1 LNHDA, CDR2 SQIVND (reference sequence). The J segment lost 4 bases and the V segment lost 9 bases, leaving 7 bases of the junction unmatched. CDR3 length: 13 residues.

V usage is TRBV11-2 and J usage is TRBJ2-5, with TRBD2 identical over 9 bases. V trimming: 3 bases; J trimming: 5 bases; junction bases outside the gene matches: 7. There are 15 residues in the CDR3. CDR1 is SGHAT, CDR2 FQNNGV, per germline. This CDR3 reads CASSFILAGLETQYF. CDR3 nucleotides: TGTGCCAGCAGCTTTATTCTAGCGGGATTGGAGACCCAGTACTTC. The full variable domain, its missing parts supplied by reference TRBV11-2 and TRBJ2-5, is EAGVAQSPRYKIIEKRQSVAFWCNPISGHATLYWYQQILGQGPKLLIQFQNNGVVDDSQLPKDRFSAERLKGVDSTLKIQPAKLEDSAVYLCASSFILAGLETQYFGPGTRLLVL.